This TCR beta chain is from a study of T cells in Graves' hyperthyroidism and ophthalmopathy (dated by TCRdb to between 2017 and 2020). Concerning the study at large: Peripheral blood samples were taken at the time of initial diagnosis, prior to any treatment. The 100 or so discovery patients were randomly split 7:3 into training and test sets. To identify TCR V-J signatures that set the groups apart, the researchers used a discovery cohort of 90 to 100 patients, made up of around 40 with Graves' ophthalmopathy and around 58 with stable Graves' hyperthyroidism. After sampling, hyperthyroidism patients received methimazole starting at 30 mg daily, and ophthalmopathy patients received high-dose intravenous methylprednisolone. Prospective prediction of ophthalmopathy was tested in an independent validation cohort of approximately 19 hyperthyroidism patients and some 17 patients who later progressed to ophthalmopathy. In addition, the study compared T-cell repertoires in thyroid tissue and in blood from about 6 Graves' hyperthyroidism patients. The paper reports TCR Vbeta CDR3 sequencing of approximately 130 peripheral blood samples: under 45 ophthalmopathy, over 70 hyperthyroidism and around 17 progressor patients.

V is shortened by 3 bases, J by 4 bases, and the region joining them spans 13 bases. The CDR3 contains 14 residues, cysteine and phenylalanine counted. Of all the DNA, just the CDR3 is kept, 42 bases in frame from base 1. From the germline V gene, CDR1 is SGHTS and CDR2 is YDEGEE. Amplification of TCR beta CDR3 regions was carried out from RNA transcripts. The TCR CDR3 was subjected to a first round of RT-PCR using the HTBI primer set and the Qiagen OneStep RT-PCR kit. The libraries were constructed in a second round of multiplex PCR and then size-selected and purified. Paired-end sequencing of the libraries was performed with 100 bp reads on an Illumina HiSeq2000. As for how the authors treated the data: SOAPnuke was used to process the raw data, removing reads that contained adapters or uncalled bases, had a mean Phred below 15, or lacked an exact match to the constant primer or identifier. High-quality paired reads were merged with COPE v1.2.5, and unique nucleotide sequences were defined as clonotypes. MiTCR v1.1 was used to align clonotypes to the IMGT TRBV, TRBD and TRBJ reference segments. The analysis was restricted to V-J combinations with a frequency above 0.0001, which together covered over 99% of the repertoires. The TCS score was defined as the ratio of F50 (clonal expansion) to E x V (chaos), calculated using BLOSUM62-based TCRdist between CDR3 peptides within each V-J. Welch's t-statistics and random forest reduced around 550 V-J features to fewer than 15, which were used in a naive Bayes classifier (R e1071). In-frame beta chains were kept once TCRdb had trimmed the public reads at Q25 with fastp and called clones with MiXCR. Every entry covers one CDR3 protein and lists the most common genes and DNA from its rows. TCRdb's processing, not the study's, gives the V and J calls here. The sample has roughly 240,000 distinct CDR3 sequences on record, about 16% of them singletons. Around 28% of the sample is in the top ten clones.

In the ophthalmopathy patients, disease was moderately to severely active, with a Clinical Activity Score of 3 or more, a NOSPECS grade of 4 or more, and a duration of less than 3 months. The study excluded patients with uncontrolled infections, other autoimmune diseases, pregnancy or lactation. Diagnoses relied on clinical symptoms, serum thyroxine and TRAb, thyroid ultrasound and orbital computed tomography. Ficoll-Paque density gradient centrifugation was used to isolate PBMCs from about 9.4 ml of fresh peripheral blood. Trizol reagent was used to extract total RNA, and RNA quality was then checked on an Agilent 2100 Bioanalyzer. Overall results and qualifications from the work: In validation, the model predicted progression to ophthalmopathy a median of approximately 6.6 months before onset, with approximately 68% sensitivity and about 72% specificity. A 13 V-J signature model separated ophthalmopathy from stable hyperthyroidism, with 87.88% sensitivity and 81% to 83% specificity in cross-validation and 80%/75% in testing. Most expanded thyroid clonotypes (frequency above 0.001) were also detected in blood, suggesting blood repertoires may reflect thyroid immune responses. No statistical method was used to set the sample size in advance, and investigators knew the group allocation.

On this clonotype itself: The clone's antigen remains unknown. No per-base quality is available; no much larger clone lies one base away.

The receptor chain draws on TRBV5-8 and TRBJ2-5, with TRBD1 as a weak D call on 6 bases. The sample was blood. The source is a woman between 18 and 29 years old with Graves' ophthalmopathy. Here the CDR3 is given as CASSSNSQGETQYF. The sequenced DNA: TGTGCCAGCAGCTCAAATTCACAGGGAGAGACCCAGTACTTC.